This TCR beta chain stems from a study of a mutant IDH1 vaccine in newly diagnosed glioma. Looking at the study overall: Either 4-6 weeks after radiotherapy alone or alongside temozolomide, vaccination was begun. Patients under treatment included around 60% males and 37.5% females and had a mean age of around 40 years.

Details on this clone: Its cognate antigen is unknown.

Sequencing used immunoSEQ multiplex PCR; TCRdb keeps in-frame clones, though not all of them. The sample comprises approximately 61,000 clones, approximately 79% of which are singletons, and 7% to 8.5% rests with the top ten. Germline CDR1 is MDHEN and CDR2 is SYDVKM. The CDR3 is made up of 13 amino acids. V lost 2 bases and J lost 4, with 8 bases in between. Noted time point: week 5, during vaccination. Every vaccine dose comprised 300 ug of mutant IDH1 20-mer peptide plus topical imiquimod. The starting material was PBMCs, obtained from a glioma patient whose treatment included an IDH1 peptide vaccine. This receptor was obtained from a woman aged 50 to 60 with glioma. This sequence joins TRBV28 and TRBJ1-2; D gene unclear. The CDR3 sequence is CASSLRAIYGYTF. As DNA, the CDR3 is TGTGCCAGCAGTTTACGGGCGATCTATGGCTACACCTTC.